This passage covers 2 T cell receptor beta chains from one sample sequenced in a study of shared clonotypes between healthy human individuals. Data came from immunoSEQ multiplex PCR; TCRdb stores just in-frame clones and leaves some out. The sample gives roughly 2 million clones, about 95% of which show up once; 0.9% to 1.4% is in the top ten. It was CD45RO-negative cells, positively selected for CCR7, that made up naive CD8 cells, with terminally differentiated effector memory CD45RA+ cells excluded. Material: naive CD8+ T cells sorted from blood. These receptors were collected from a man aged 18 to 30 in good health.

The sample holds a few counts of this clone. This chain joins TRBV19 and TRBJ1-2; possibly TRBD1 for D (6 bases). The CDR3 loop spans 15 amino acids. The germline CDR1 and CDR2 sequences are LNHDA and SQIVND (reference sequence). V lost 3 bases and J 4 bases, leaving 15 bases between the germline ends. The CDR3 reads CASSIRAGAGYGYTF. CDR3 coding DNA: TGTGCCAGTAGTATCAGGGCAGGGGCAGGCTATGGCTACACCTTC. Together with reference TRBV19 and TRBJ1-2, the CDR3 gives the full variable domain: DGGITQSPKYLFRKEGQNVTLSCEQNLNHDAMYWYRQDPGQGLRLIYYSQIVNDFQKGDIAEGYSVSREKKESFPLTVTSAQKNPTAFYLCASSIRAGAGYGYTFGSGTRLTVV.

The chain combines TRBV4-1 with TRBJ1-2; TRBD1 agrees at 7 bases. The J segment lost 8 bases and the V segment lost 5 bases, leaving 11 bases of the junction unmatched. This CDR3 is 14 amino acids long. CDR1 and CDR2 from the germline V gene are MGHRA and YSYEKL. CDR3 residues: CASSYDRDPSGYTF. The DNA for the CDR3 is TGCGCCAGCAGCTACGACAGGGATCCCTCGGGCTACACCTTC.